This T cell receptor beta chain was sequenced during a study of regulatory T cells in long-lasting Graves disease. Time point defined: newly diagnosed GD, antithyroid drugs for less than 3 months. The TCR library was made from RNA extracted from PBMCs. Trimming at V came to 5 bases and at J to 6 bases, leaving 11 bases not matched to a gene. The CDR3 consists of 15 residues. Germline loops: CDR1 MDHEN, CDR2 SYDVKM. CDR3 regions were amplified by Arm-PCR using iRepertoire HTBI primers to build TCR beta libraries. TCRdb redid the calling of the multiplex PCR reads with MiXCR, one entry per CDR3 protein. The table has approximately 390,000 distinct CDR3 sequences, around 16% seen once; the top ten hold just over 20%. On this clonotype: This clone may be a read error of a much larger clone one base away.

Another study also made use of these data, one on T cells in Graves' hyperthyroidism and ophthalmopathy.

Material: peripheral blood mononuclear cells (PBMCs), obtained at new diagnosis, from a patient treated with antithyroid drugs. The TCR comes from a woman younger than 35 with Graves disease. This chain uses TRBV28 with TRBJ1-1; 8 bases are a match to TRBD1. The CDR3 sequence is CASSPMTGVYAEAFF. As DNA, the CDR3 is TGTGCCAGCAGTCCGATGACAGGGGTTTACGCTGAAGCTTTCTTT.